This T cell receptor beta chain originates from a study of T-cell memory formation after mild COVID-19. Across the whole study: Largely, the TCR clusters proved donor specific.

Turning to this clonotype: Antigen: not known.

TCRdb redid the calling of the 5' RACE reads with MiXCR, one entry per CDR3 protein. The data contain approximately 100,000 distinct CDR3 sequences, approximately 15% of them seen just once; the ten biggest clones take up more than 25%. CDR1 is SQVTM and CDR2 is ANQGSEA in the germline V gene. The CDR3 sequence is 15 residues long. V lost 3 bases and J lost 0, with 12 bases in between. Findings of the study overall: CD8+ contracting clones occupied EMRA, while CD4+ ones occupied mainly CM and EM.

This TCR was sampled from an adult woman who had mild COVID-19 (a few samples of this study predate the infection). Cell type and time point are not known. What was sequenced was PBMCs or a T cell subset sorted from them (not recorded which). The chain recombines TRBV29-1 with TRBJ2-1; D remains unclear. The CDR3 DNA follows: TGCAGCGTTGATGTCCCAAGGAGCTCCTACAATGAGCAGTTCTTC. This sequence encodes CSVDVPRSSYNEQFF.